This T cell receptor beta chain was captured in a study of T cell changes during pregnancy in multiple sclerosis (dated by TCRdb to the late 2010s). Looking at the study overall: Changes in the T cell repertoire over the course of pregnancy were examined in this study in women with multiple sclerosis.

Here V drops 0 bases and J drops 8 bases, and the junction holds 11 bases not matched to any gene. The CDR3 sequence holds 16 residues, the cysteine and phenylalanine included. Left in the record is the CDR3 DNA by itself, 48 bases read in frame from the first base. The germline V gene (reference sequence) provides CDR1 SGHNT and CDR2 YYREEE. The count of this clone is one. Its antigen is currently not known. No much larger clone exists at a distance of one base, and base qualities are not known. Receptor amplification or capture employed the immunoSEQ multiplex PCR assay. TCRdb mirrors the immuneACCESS table, restricted to in-frame sequences. Some clones are absent from its copies; in checked studies, under half trace to an unresolved V gene, and the reason for the others is unknown. The sample table contains about 38,000 clones; only one count was recorded for 92% of them. Jointly, the top ten make up approximately 5% of the sample.

Recombination joined TRBV5-4 with TRBJ2-3; 8 central nucleotides agree with TRBD2. The source is a female donor with multiple sclerosis, enrolled in a pregnancy study. Sequenced here: CD8+ T cells from peripheral blood mononuclear cells, sampled in the third trimester of pregnancy. Read as DNA, the sequence is TGTGCCAGCAGCTTGGTAGGGACTAGGGAAAGTGGTACGCAGTATTTT. This gives the protein CASSLVGTRESGTQYF.